The rows below give T cell receptor beta chains drawn from one sample of a study of brain T cells in children with intractable seizures. TCRdb's copy holds only in-frame clones and misses some; the assay was immunoSEQ multiplex PCR. The table shows around 100,000 clones, with approximately 94% occurring only once. The starting material was peripheral blood, obtained at surgery. Receptors originate from a boy under two years old with hemimegalencephaly and intractable seizures. CDR3s include the opening cysteine and the closing phenylalanine or tryptophan. The D gene is left open where the match is weak. The size field is filled for only some rows; it gives once, few, many or a size class.

d_gene,j_gene,len,abundance,v_gene,CDR3nt,CDR3aa
TRBD2,TRBJ2-3,13,.,TRBV30,TGTGCCGAGGGGCTAGCGGGAGAAGATACGCAGTATTTT,CAEGLAGEDTQYF
.,TRBJ1-3,13,.,TRBV6-2/TRBV6-3,TGTGCCAGCAGTCCGGGTACTGGAAACACCATATATTTT,CASSPGTGNTIYF
TRBD1,TRBJ2-5,14,.,TRBV5-4,TGTGCCAGCAGCCGCGGACAGGGGCGAGAGACCCAGTACTTC,CASSRGQGRETQYF
TRBD2,TRBJ2-7,14,.,TRBV29-1,TGCAGCGTTGAAGGAGGCGGGAGTACAGGCGAGCAGTACTTC,CSVEGGGSTGEQYF
.,TRBJ2-3,14,.,TRBV30,TGTGCCTGGAGTGTACTTTTGGGGCCAGATACGCAGTATTTT,CAWSVLLGPDTQYF
.,TRBJ2-1,12,.,TRBV4-1,TGCGCCAGCAGCCAAGATAGCAATGAGCAGTTCTTC,CASSQDSNEQFF
TRBD2,TRBJ2-3,14,once,TRBV5-1,TGCGCCAGCCGGACTAGCGGAAACACAGATACGCAGTATTTT,CASRTSGNTDTQYF
.,TRBJ1-2,15,.,TRBV7-9,TGTGCCAGCAGCTTAGCGCGGGGGACCATCGAAGGCTACACCTTC,CASSLARGTIEGYTF
TRBD1,TRBJ1-1,16,.,TRBV9,TGTGCCAGCAGCCCACTCGGGGACAGTGCGAACACTGAAGCTTTCTTT,CASSPLGDSANTEAFF
TRBD1,TRBJ2-3,13,.,TRBV29-1,TGCAGCGTTCGACAGGGGGTTTCCGATACGCAGTATTTT,CSVRQGVSDTQYF
TRBD1,TRBJ1-2,16,.,TRBV5-4,TGTGCCAGCGGATCCGGGACAGTGCCTTCTAACTATGGCTACACCTTC,CASGSGTVPSNYGYTF
TRBD1,TRBJ1-4,17,.,TRBV4-1,TGCGCCAGCAGCCAAGTTAACAGGGGGATCATTAATGAAAAACTGTTTTTT,CASSQVNRGIINEKLFF
.,TRBJ1-2,13,.,TRBV6-1,TGTGCCAGCAGTGACAGGGAGTACTATGGCTACACCTTC,CASSDREYYGYTF
TRBD1,TRBJ1-5,13,.,TRBV11-3,TGTGCCAGCAGCGCGGACAGGGAGAAGCCCCAGCATTTT,CASSADREKPQHF
TRBD1,TRBJ2-5,15,.,TRBV24-1,TGTGCCACCAGTGACCCGACAGGGGGGCAAGAGACCCAGTACTTC,CATSDPTGGQETQYF
.,TRBJ2-2,16,once,TRBV5-1,TGCGCCAGCAGCTTGGTTGGTCAAACGAACACCGGGGAGCTGTTTTTT,CASSLVGQTNTGELFF
.,TRBJ2-3,14,once,TRBV15,TGTGCCACCAGCAGAGGGCTCCCAAGAGATACGCAGTATTTT,CATSRGLPRDTQYF
.,TRBJ2-7,17,.,TRBV4-1,TGCGCCAGCAGCCAAGGGGCTGCGAGGTCCCCCCTCTACGAGCAGTACTTC,CASSQGAARSPLYEQYF
TRBD2,TRBJ2-7,16,.,TRBV11-2,TGTGCCAGCAGCTTGGGGCTAGCGGGCTCCTCCTACGAGCAGTACTTC,CASSLGLAGSSYEQYF
.,TRBJ2-2,16,.,TRBV9,TGTGCCAGCAGCGTAGCTAATAGCGGGAACACCGGGGAGCTGTTTTTT,CASSVANSGNTGELFF
TRBD2,TRBJ2-7,16,.,TRBV6-2/TRBV6-3,TGTGCCAGCAGCCGAGTGCGGGGGTCCTATTCCTACGAGCAGTACTTC,CASSRVRGSYSYEQYF
TRBD2,TRBJ2-1,16,.,TRBV20-1,TGCAGTGCTCGTGACCAGGGTAGCGGGAGGTTCAATGAGCAGTTCTTC,CSARDQGSGRFNEQFF
.,TRBJ2-5,13,.,TRBV2,TGTGCCAGCAGACCCCGGGGCCAAGAGACCCAGTACTTC,CASRPRGQETQYF
.,TRBJ1-2,13,.,TRBV27,TGTGCCAGCAGTTTTAGAGGGGGCTATGGCTACACCTTC,CASSFRGGYGYTF
TRBD1,TRBJ1-3,14,.,TRBV27,TGTGCCAGCAGTCCCGGCAGGGGGGGAAACACCATATATTTT,CASSPGRGGNTIYF
TRBD2,TRBJ2-7,15,.,TRBV19,TGTGCCAGTAGTATGGGTGGCGGGAGCATCTACGAGCAGTACTTC,CASSMGGGSIYEQYF
TRBD1,TRBJ2-7,15,.,TRBV27,TGTGCCAGCAGTCACTCCGGGACAGGTGTTTGGGAGCAGTACTTC,CASSHSGTGVWEQYF
.,TRBJ1-6,14,.,TRBV28,TGTGCCAGCAGACTGGGGGGGTTCGGTTCACCCCTCCACTTT,CASRLGGFGSPLHF
.,TRBJ1-1,18,.,TRBV6-7,TGTGCCAGCAGTTACTCGGAGGGCCTTGAAGGGGAGAACACTGAAGCTTTCTTT,CASSYSEGLEGENTEAFF
.,TRBJ1-5,12,.,TRBV29-1,TGCAGCGTTGGAGGGGGCAATCAGCCCCAGCATTTT,CSVGGGNQPQHF
TRBD2,TRBJ2-7,15,.,TRBV5-5,TGTGCCAGCAGCTTATTTGGGCGGGGGACCTACGAGCAGTACTTC,CASSLFGRGTYEQYF
TRBD2,TRBJ2-7,14,.,TRBV7-2,TGTGCCAGCAGGTCGGGACTAGCAAGGGATGAGCAGTACTTC,CASRSGLARDEQYF
.,TRBJ2-1,15,once,TRBV11-2,TGTGCCAGCAGCTCAAGATCCCAGTCCTACAATGAGCAGTTCTTC,CASSSRSQSYNEQFF
.,TRBJ1-1,14,.,TRBV7-3,TGTGCCAGCAGCTTACAGACCATGAACACTGAAGCTTTCTTT,CASSLQTMNTEAFF
.,TRBJ2-7,14,.,TRBV11-2,TGTGCCAGCAGCTTAGGCGAGGGCGGCTACGAGCAGTACTTC,CASSLGEGGYEQYF
TRBD1,TRBJ1-2,14,once,TRBV28,TGTGCCAGCAGTCCAGCGGGACAGGCCTATGGCTACACCTTC,CASSPAGQAYGYTF
.,TRBJ2-7,13,.,TRBV7-9,TGTGCCAGCAGCTCCGGCCCCCCCTACGAGCAGTACTTC,CASSSGPPYEQYF
TRBD2,TRBJ2-2,15,few,TRBV4-2,TGTGCCAGCAGCCAGGCACTAGCGGACACCGGGGAGCTGTTTTTT,CASSQALADTGELFF
TRBD1,TRBJ2-1,15,.,TRBV6-5,TGTGCCAGCAGTAGACAGGGGGAGGCCTACAATGAGCAGTTCTTC,CASSRQGEAYNEQFF
.,TRBJ2-3,16,.,TRBV6-2/TRBV6-3,TGTGCCAGCAGTCAACATAACAGGGCCGTCACAGATACGCAGTATTTT,CASSQHNRAVTDTQYF
TRBD1,TRBJ2-7,13,.,TRBV29-1,TGCAGCGTCAAGACAGGGGGCATATACGAGCAGTACTTC,CSVKTGGIYEQYF
.,TRBJ1-6,17,once,TRBV6-1,TGTGCCAGCAGTGCTGGACAGCTAAGCTCCTATAATTCACCCCTCCACTTT,CASSAGQLSSYNSPLHF
TRBD2,TRBJ2-3,16,.,TRBV11-2,TGTGCCAGCAGCCCCCGTGAGCGGGAGTCGGGAGATACGCAGTATTTT,CASSPRERESGDTQYF
.,TRBJ1-1,15,.,TRBV4-1,TGCGCCAGCAGCCAAGAGACCTGGGCAACCACTGAAGCTTTCTTT,CASSQETWATTEAFF
.,TRBJ1-6,15,.,TRBV6-4,TGTGCCAGCATCAGGTGGACACTCTATAATTCACCCCTCCACTTT,CASIRWTLYNSPLHF
.,TRBJ2-3,12,.,TRBV5-1,TGCGCCAGCAGCTTGGGGGGAGATACGCAGTATTTT,CASSLGGDTQYF
.,TRBJ2-5,13,.,TRBV10-3,TGTGCCATCAGTGGGACTATCGGGGAGACCCAGTACTTC,CAISGTIGETQYF
.,TRBJ2-7,13,.,TRBV27,TGTGCCAGCAGTTTATCGTGGGGGAACGAGCAGTACTTC,CASSLSWGNEQYF
TRBD2,TRBJ2-1,16,.,TRBV2,TGTGCCAGCAGTGAAACTAGCGGGAGGCCCTACAATGAGCAGTTCTTC,CASSETSGRPYNEQFF
.,TRBJ1-6,13,.,TRBV14,TGTGCCAGCAGCACCAAAGGAAATTCACCCCTCCACTTT,CASSTKGNSPLHF
TRBD2,TRBJ2-7,14,.,TRBV3-1/TRBV3-2,TGTGCCAGCAGCCAGGGACTAGCACCCGCCGAGCAGTACTTC,CASSQGLAPAEQYF
TRBD1,TRBJ2-3,17,few,TRBV3-1/TRBV3-2,TGTGCCAGCAGGCCCATCTTAAGGGACAGGGTAGTAGATACGCAGTATTTT,CASRPILRDRVVDTQYF
.,TRBJ2-5,12,.,TRBV6-2/TRBV6-3,TGTGCCAGCAGTTATCCCGCAGAGACCCAGTACTTC,CASSYPAETQYF